Below, one TCR beta chain is given with its context. Antigen unknown. V was pared by 5 bases and J by 0 bases, with 7 bases between. The germline gives CDR1 MNHEY, CDR2 SVGAGI. The CDR3 contains 14 residues. The data were obtained in a study of cytomegalovirus exposure and HLA in healthy donors. The study, taken as a whole, reports: The authors later found TCR association rates varying by HLA locus, with DRB1 most and HLA-C fewest. The likely explanation for a cluster of highly shared sequence variants was sequencing artifact.

A multiplex PCR was run with 60 Vbeta primers and 13 Jbeta primers. Profiled with immunoSEQ multiplex PCR; TCRdb holds only in-frame clones, not every one. The sample records 99,000 or so clones, approximately 69% being singletons. This TCR was sampled from a man aged 25 to 45 in good health and CMV-seronegative. This sequence joins TRBV6-5 and TRBJ1-4, with D maybe TRBD1 (6 bases). Sequencing was done on a sample of PBMCs. CDR3 sequence reads: CASSRTATNEKLFF. The CDR3 coding sequence is TGTGCCAGCAGTCGGACAGCAACTAATGAAAAACTGTTTTTT.